A single sample gave rise to the 18 T cell receptor beta chains below, sequenced in a study of identical twins. TCRdb re-called the 5' RACE reads with MiXCR, one entry per CDR3 protein. The repertoire holds roughly 570,000 distinct CDR3 sequences, with more than 9% as singletons. Another study also made use of these data, one on yellow fever vaccine responses in identical twins.

The sequencing input was PBMCs. These receptors all stem from a woman aged 18-29 years in good health.

This clonotype was counted ten times or more. The rearrangement uses TRBV3-1 and TRBJ2-2, with TRBD2 matching over 7 bases. CDR1 is LGHDT and CDR2 is YNNKEL in the germline V gene (reference sequence). CDR3 length equals 17 residues. The junction had 9 bases not matched to a gene; V was cut back by 4 bases and J by 1 base. The CDR3 spells CASSPRGRNQNTGELFF. The CDR3 nucleotides are TGTGCCAGCAGCCCGCGGGGGAGGAATCAGAACACCGGGGAGCTGTTTTTT.

V is TRBV7-2 and J is TRBJ2-2, with D unclear. The V gene lost 1 base and the J gene lost 6 bases, with 9 bases spanning the gap. The length of the CDR3 is 14 residues. Germline V gene lookup returns CDR1 SGHTA and CDR2 FQGNSA. In DNA form, the CDR3 reads TGTGCCAGCAGCTTAGGGGGTTTTGCCGGGGAGCTGTTTTTT. It specifies CASSLGGFAGELFF.

This clonotype came up a few times. For the CDR3, the DNA is TGCGCCAGCAGCCAAGCCCTCCAGGCACCCTACGAGCAGTACTTC. The encoded protein is CASSQALQAPYEQYF. The rearrangement joins TRBV4-3 to TRBJ2-7; D unclear. Trimming cost V 1 base and J 2 bases, with 12 bases left between them. The V gene's germline CDR1 is LGHNA and CDR2 YSLEER. The CDR3 runs to 15 residues.

This clonotype was recorded a few times. The gene calls are TRBV12-3 or TRBV12-4 and TRBJ2-4, with TRBD1 matching 8 bases. J was trimmed by 2 bases and V by 5 bases; bases with no gene match: 8. The CDR3 spans 16 residues. DNA for the CDR3: TGTGCCAGCAGTACCGGACAGGGTTTGTCCAAAAACATTCAGTACTTC. Its protein product is CASSTGQGLSKNIQYF.

Only a few counts were recorded for this clonotype. The chain uses TRBV5-6 and TRBJ2-6; D perhaps matches TRBD1 (5 bases). The CDR3 runs to 15 residues. Per the germline V gene, CDR1 is SGHDT and CDR2 is YYEEEE. Trimming left V 2 bases short and J 0 bases short, with 6 bases between. The CDR3 is CASSFRGSGANVLTF. CDR3 DNA sequence: TGTGCCAGCAGCTTTAGGGGCTCTGGGGCCAACGTCCTGACTTTC.

This clonotype was seen repeatedly, ten times or more. This chain joins TRBV7-9 and TRBJ2-5, with 7 bases fitting TRBD2. V lost 5 bases to trimming and J lost 4 bases; unmatched junction nucleotides: 7. Germline-derived CDR1 and CDR2 are SEHNR and FQNEAQ (reference sequence). The CDR3 totals 14 residues. The CDR3 sequence is CASSPGGVGETQYF. CDR3 sequence (DNA): TGTGCCAGCAGCCCGGGGGGAGTCGGAGAGACCCAGTACTTC.

This clonotype was found a few times. The CDR3 DNA is TGTGCCAGCAGCCCCGTACTAGCGGCCTCCTACAATGAGCAGTTCTTC. It translates to CASSPVLAASYNEQFF. This chain connects TRBV11-2 to TRBJ2-1; 8 nucleotides match TRBD2. This CDR3 is built from 16 residues. Germline V gene data show CDR1 as SGHAT and CDR2 as FQNNGV. V was clipped by 5 bases and J by 0 bases; unmatched bases: 6.

The chain has TRBV7-9 and TRBJ2-3; D is unresolved. The CDR3 spans 13 residues. CDR1 is SEHNR and CDR2 is FQNEAQ in the germline V gene (reference sequence). Trimming removed 5 bases from V and 6 bases from J, with 12 bases in between. CDR3 nucleotides: TGTGCCAGCAGCCCAGCAAAACGGGATACGCAGTATTTT. It is translated as CASSPAKRDTQYF.

The rearrangement joins TRBV20-1 to TRBJ2-1, with 8 bases lining up with TRBD2. V was pared by 6 bases and J by 5 bases, with 9 bases of the junction left unmatched. Germline V CDR1 and CDR2: DFQATT, SNEGSKA (reference sequence). The CDR3 is 14 residues long. For the CDR3, the DNA is TGCAGTGCCTTCCCCTTACTAGCGGACAATGAGCAGTTCTTC. This sequence encodes CSAFPLLADNEQFF.

The chain is built from TRBV7-6 and TRBJ2-1; tentatively, D is TRBD2 (5 bases). The germline V and J ends were trimmed by 4 bases and 6 bases, with 22 bases remaining between them. This CDR3 contains 17 residues. CDR1 is SGHVS and CDR2 is FNYEAQ in the germline V gene. The CDR3 spells CASSSRPAEDLGNEQFF. CDR3 sequence (DNA): TGTGCCAGCAGCTCCCGCCCAGCGGAGGACCTCGGCAATGAGCAGTTCTTC.

The CDR3 bases are TGCGCCAGCGTCCTCGGGGGGACCCAGTACTTC. Amino acid sequence: CASVLGGTQYF. This chain uses TRBV5-1 with TRBJ2-5, with D tentatively TRBD2 (6 bases). Germline-derived CDR1 and CDR2 are SGHRS and YFSETQ. The ends were cut back, 7 bases at V and 7 bases at J, with 11 bases in the middle. This CDR3 contains 11 residues.

The V call is TRBV2, the J call TRBJ2-7, with 12 bases matching TRBD1. The CDR3 runs 16 residues. Germline V gives CDR1 SNHLY, CDR2 FYNNEI. V shed 1 base and J 5 bases; nucleotides not matched to a gene: 6. As DNA, the CDR3 is TGTGCCAGCAGTGAAGGGTATGGGACAGGGGGCGACGAGCAGTACTTC. Residues: CASSEGYGTGGDEQYF.

This chain joins TRBV20-1 and TRBJ2-7; D may be TRBD2 (6 bases). There are 12 residues in the CDR3. CDR1 and CDR2 from the germline V gene are DFQATT and SNEGSKA (reference sequence). The V gene lost 8 bases and the J gene lost 2 bases, with 13 bases spanning the gap. CDR3 sequence (DNA): TGCAGTTCCGGGACTTCCCCCTACGAGCAGTACTTC. Translating it yields CSSGTSPYEQYF.

The chain combines TRBV18 with TRBJ2-7; no clear D. The ends were cut back, 1 base at V and 3 bases at J, with 16 bases in the middle. This CDR3 is 16 amino acids long. Germline lookup yields CDR1 KGHSH and CDR2 LQKENI. DNA for the CDR3: TGTGCCAGCTCACCACGACCCCCCCAGACTGGCTACGAGCAGTACTTC. Translating it yields CASSPRPPQTGYEQYF.

This chain connects TRBV29-1 to TRBJ2-6, with D unresolved. There are 13 residues in the CDR3. V dropped 8 bases and J dropped 0 bases, with 8 bases sitting between them. Looked up from germline, CDR1 is SQVTM and CDR2 is ANQGSEA. CDR3 coding DNA: TGCAGCTGCGTTTCCTCTGGGGCCAACGTCCTGACTTTC. This gives the protein CSCVSSGANVLTF.

The V and J genes are TRBV20-1 and TRBJ1-3; D not resolved. V lost 0 bases to trimming and J lost 2 bases, with 2 bases between them. The CDR3 spans 12 residues. Germline CDR1 and CDR2: DFQATT and SNEGSKA (reference sequence). The DNA for the CDR3 is TGCAGTGCTAGAGACACTGGAAACACCATATATTTT. This encodes CSARDTGNTIYF.

This clonotype was seen repeatedly, ten times or more. This rearrangement joins TRBV4-3 to TRBJ2-3; D is ambiguous. The CDR3 has 15 amino acids. Per the germline V gene, CDR1 is LGHNA and CDR2 is YSLEER. V was cut by 0 bases and J by 3 bases, with 10 bases left in between. The CDR3 DNA is TGCGCCAGCAGCCAAGACGCCACGACGACAGATACGCAGTATTTT. Residues: CASSQDATTTDTQYF.

This clonotype showed up just a few times. The J gene is TRBJ2-5, the V gene TRBV6-1; 9 nucleotides align to TRBD2. After removal of 6 bases from V and 6 bases from J, the junction contained 5 bases not matched to a gene. Germline CDR1 MNHNS, CDR2 SASEGT. The CDR3 is 13 amino acids. For the CDR3, the DNA is TGTGCCAGCAGAAAGGGACTAGCAAAGACCCAGTACTTC. Amino acids: CASRKGLAKTQYF.